This entry is about one T cell receptor (beta chain). This clone was observed a single time. This receptor's antigen is unknown. One base away there is no much larger clone; base qualities are not given. Other DNA sequences of this sample code for an identical CDR3. The source of the sample is a study of Ad26.COV2.S vaccination and SARS-CoV-2 variants (dated by TCRdb to 2020 to 2022). Regarding the complete study: Vaccine-arm donors were drawn from COV1001, a multicentre, randomized, double-blind, placebo-controlled phase I-IIa trial of Ad26.COV2.S in healthy adults. Dosing of Ad26.COV2.S was intramuscular, at either 5x10^10 or 1x10^11 viral particles, delivered as one shot or as two shots spaced 56 days apart. TCRbeta repertoire sequencing served as the tool for gauging how specific and how broad the SARS-CoV-2-reactive T cell receptors were following Ad26.COV2.S vaccination. A total of around 32 samples were included in the TCR-sequenced set, comprising some 20 Ad26.COV2.S vaccine recipients, 5 placebo recipients and 8 SARS-CoV-2 convalescent individuals. Participants in the trial were split at random into five groups of five each, receiving low-dose or high-dose Ad26.COV2.S once or twice, or else placebo on both occasions. Investigators remained blinded to trial group allocation during experiments and outcome assessment. The study at large found these results: Spike-specific TCR breadth was higher in Ad26.COV2.S recipients than in placebo recipients (P = 0.0014). The authors noted that the TCR breadth and depth analyses may have underestimated total T cell responses. Substantial breadth of spike-specific CD8+ and CD4+ T cell responses was reported after vaccination. The study was not powered to compare responses between vaccine doses or regimens. Non-spike TCR breadth was comparable between vaccine and placebo recipients, consistent with the vaccine containing only spike.

The treatment or condition label for this specimen denotes: around 19 received Ad26.COV2.S at low or high dose, single or two shots; several received placebo; per-sample allocation not given. Repertoires of vaccine and placebo recipients were sequenced from samples collected on day 63 after the first injection. Between 29 July and 7 August 2020, Cohort 1b enrolled some 25 adults aged 18-55 years at one site in Boston, USA. As a vaccine, Ad26.COV2.S was a replication-incompetent adenovirus type 26 vector that expressed a prefusion-stabilized SARS-CoV-2 spike protein derived from the original Wuhan strain. The immunoSEQ Assay was used to sequence TCRbeta CDR3 regions. After extraction, genomic DNA underwent amplification by bias-controlled multiplex PCR, followed by high-throughput sequencing. In the original analysis: To quantify the absolute abundance of each unique TCRbeta CDR3 region, sequences were collapsed and filtered. T cell fraction was estimated by normalizing TCRbeta template counts to usable DNA, which was measured by amplifying reference genes present in all nucleated cells. Repertoire TCRs were annotated as SARS-CoV-2-specific when V gene, CDR3 amino acid sequence and J gene were exactly matched to a known reactive TCR set. The reference SARS-CoV-2 TCR set was obtained from MIRA and was filtered for enrichment in COVID-19-positive ImmuneCODE repertoires, whereby public or cross-reactive TCRs were removed. Based on the MIRA antigens, annotated TCRs were further analysed at the level of specific ORF or position within ORF. Depth was the summed frequency of annotated unique rearrangements, while breadth was defined as annotated unique rearrangements over total unique productive rearrangements. Two-sided Wilcoxon rank-sum tests were applied when comparing TCR breadth between groups. TCRdb holds this immuneACCESS table with in-frame rearrangements only. Some clones are missing; in checked studies, unresolved V genes explain under half, and the rest has no known cause. The V and J calls and clone size are taken from that table; D and trimming were inferred from the DNA. Counted in this sample were about 680,000 clones; roughly nine tenths of them appeared once. The ten largest clones add up to roughly 1.5% of the sample.

CDR1 and CDR2, per the germline V gene (reference sequence), are LNHDA and SQIVND. The CDR3 runs 12 amino acids, cysteine and phenylalanine included. Just the 36-base CDR3 DNA is kept, in frame starting at base 1. At the junction V is shortened by 1 base and J by 3 bases, with 2 bases in between. The sequencing here drew on peripheral blood, taken in a trial of Ad26.COV2.S vaccine versus placebo. The TCR originated in a person between 18 and 65 years old who received the Ad26.COV2.S COVID-19 vaccine or a placebo. The receptor chain draws on TRBV19 and TRBJ2-3; the D gene is unclear. The CDR3 has the sequence CASSIGTDTQYF. In nucleotides, the sequence is TGTGCCAGTAGTATAGGAACAGATACGCAGTATTTT.